The rows below give T cell receptor beta chains drawn from one sample of a study of cytomegalovirus exposure and HLA in healthy donors. This table comes from immunoSEQ multiplex PCR, and its TCRdb copy is limited to in-frame clones, with some not included. The sample carries a few hundred thousand clones, about 86% recorded once. Sequencing was done on a sample of PBMCs. The receptors were sampled from a woman aged 18-30 years in good health and CMV-seronegative. The CDR3 runs from the conserved cysteine through the conserved F or W. A D gene is named only where the DNA matches it firmly. Rows may omit the clone size; those that give it use once, few, many or a size class.

D gene,J gene,clone size,V gene,CDR3 DNA,CDR3 protein
NA,TRBJ2-3,NA,TRBV1,TGCACCAGCAAATCTAGCGGGAGGGCCACAGATACGCAGTATTTT,CTSKSSGRATDTQYF
NA,TRBJ1-2,NA,TRBV28,TGTGCCAGCAGTTTTCTGGGAGGCAACTATGGCTACACCTTC,CASSFLGGNYGYTF
TRBD2,TRBJ2-1,NA,TRBV5-1,TGCGCCAGCAGCTTATTAACTAGCGGGAGTAATGAGCAGTTCTTC,CASSLLTSGSNEQFF
NA,TRBJ2-1,once,TRBV27,TGTGCCAGCAGTTTAGGCATAGGGGTACCGATACACAATGAGCAGTTCTTC,CASSLGIGVPIHNEQFF
NA,TRBJ1-1,NA,TRBV13,TGTGCCAGCAGCTTTGCTGGAGCTGAAGCTTTCTTT,CASSFAGAEAFF
TRBD1,TRBJ1-2,NA,TRBV7-2,TGTGCCAGCAGCTTAGGGACAGGGAATGGCTACACCTTC,CASSLGTGNGYTF
NA,TRBJ2-7,NA,TRBV30,TGTGCCTGGAGTGTCGGGCTAGCAGTGTACGAGCAGTACTTC,CAWSVGLAVYEQYF
TRBD2,TRBJ2-5,NA,TRBV18,TGTGCCAGCTCACCACCGGCGAGACTAGCGGTTCAAGAGACCCAGTACTTC,CASSPPARLAVQETQYF
NA,TRBJ2-3,NA,TRBV4-2,TGTGCCAGCAGCCAAGCAAGGCGGAGGTGGAACCCCACAGATACGCAGTATTTT,CASSQARRRWNPTDTQYF
TRBD1,TRBJ2-7,once,TRBV19,TGTGCCAGTAGTACAGGGGGCAACGAGCAGTACTTC,CASSTGGNEQYF
TRBD2,TRBJ2-7,NA,TRBV9,TGTGCCAGCAGCCCAGGGCTAGCGGGACCCTACGAGCAGTACTTC,CASSPGLAGPYEQYF
NA,TRBJ2-6,once,TRBV6-5,TGTGCCAGCAGTTACCCGACAGGAACCGGGGCCAACGTCCTGACTTTC,CASSYPTGTGANVLTF
NA,TRBJ2-2,NA,TRBV5-1,TGCGCCAGCAGCTCCGGACAAGGGACCGGGGAGCTGTTTTTT,CASSSGQGTGELFF
NA,TRBJ1-5,NA,TRBV6-1,TGTGCCAGCAGTGATTTTCCAGGGGGCAATCAGCCCCAGCATTTT,CASSDFPGGNQPQHF
TRBD2,TRBJ2-1,NA,TRBV2,TGTGCCAGCAGTGTTGAGAGCGGGAGTTCAAGTGAGCAGTTCTTC,CASSVESGSSSEQFF
TRBD2,TRBJ2-1,NA,TRBV5-5,TGTGCCAGCAGCGCCCAACTAGCGGGAACCGTTTTTGGGCAGTTCTTC,CASSAQLAGTVFGQFF
TRBD2,TRBJ2-7,NA,TRBV6-1,TGTGCCAGCAGTGAAGACTGGACTAGCTCCTACGAGCAGTACTTC,CASSEDWTSSYEQYF
NA,TRBJ2-7,NA,TRBV28,TGTGCCAGCAGTTTTCCGGGGGAGGCCATCTACGAGCAGTACTTC,CASSFPGEAIYEQYF
TRBD1,TRBJ1-5,NA,TRBV10-3,TGTGCCATCAGCCAACCGAGAAGAGGACAGGTCACTCAGCCCCAGCATTTT,CAISQPRRGQVTQPQHF
NA,TRBJ1-1,NA,TRBV27,TGTGCCAGCAGTTCCGGGGGGCAGCTAGAAGCTTTCTTT,CASSSGGQLEAFF
TRBD2,TRBJ2-7,NA,TRBV7-2,TGTGCCAGCAGCTTGCTAGCGGGGACCTACGAGCAGTACTTC,CASSLLAGTYEQYF
TRBD2,TRBJ2-1,NA,TRBV5-1,TGCGCCAGCTTCCCGGCTAGCGGCCTTGATAATGAGCAGTTCTTC,CASFPASGLDNEQFF
TRBD2,TRBJ2-1,NA,TRBV7-8,TGTGCCAGCAGCTTAGAGTCGGGGGGGCAGGGGCAGTTCTTC,CASSLESGGQGQFF
NA,TRBJ1-3,NA,TRBV10-3,TGTGCCTCCCGCAGTCGTCAGGGTCTGGCTGGAAACACCATATATTTT,CASRSRQGLAGNTIYF